This TCR beta chain emerged from a study of cytomegalovirus exposure and HLA in healthy donors. The PCR contained 60 Vbeta and 13 Jbeta primers. Sequenced by immunoSEQ multiplex PCR; TCRdb stores in-frame clones only, minus some. The sample includes about 160,000 clones, about 60% of them seen just once. The CDR3 covers 17 residues. CDR1 MDHEN and CDR2 SYDVKM come from the germline V gene. Trimming took off 4 bases at V and 0 bases at J, with 18 bases between the two ends. A remark on this clone: Its antigen is not known.

Study conclusions and caveats: Because they were indistinguishable, some V segments, including TRBV6-2 and TRBV6-3, were excluded. Differences between HLA loci emerged in a later analysis of TCR association rates, with DRB1 most and HLA-C fewest. Serostatus for CMV was the only available immune exposure information.

Sequencing was carried out using PBMCs. This receptor was identified in a woman aged 60-70 years in good health and CMV-seropositive. V gene TRBV28 combines with J gene TRBJ1-1; TRBD1 is a possible D gene (5 bases). The CDR3 nucleotides read TGTGCCAGCAGTTCCCCCGACAGACAAGCGTTGAACACTGAAGCTTTCTTT. As protein: CASSSPDRQALNTEAFF.